This T cell receptor (beta chain) was sequenced in a study of CD8 T cells in ankylosing spondylitis. Broader study findings: Significant enrichment of disease-linked clones was reported in matched ankylosing spondylitis synovial fluid.

Note on this clonotype: Its target is not known.

TCRdb processed the 5' RACE reads anew with MiXCR; each CDR3 protein has one entry. The data hold hundreds of thousands of distinct CDR3 sequences, with more than 20% observed a single time. The sample consisted of blood, either unsorted or a sorted T cell fraction (not recorded which). The clonotype was recovered from a female donor with ankylosing spondylitis or in good health (not recorded which).

The CDR3 here is CATSRPQQGASDEQFF. In DNA, the CDR3 is TGTGCCACCAGCAGGCCTCAACAGGGGGCCAGTGATGAGCAGTTCTTC. The chain combines TRBV15 with TRBJ2-1; 9 bases are a match to TRBD1. Trimming at V came to 3 bases and at J to 8 bases, leaving 11 bases not matched to a gene. Germline lookup yields CDR1 LNHNV and CDR2 YYDKDF (reference sequence). This CDR3 has 16 amino acids.